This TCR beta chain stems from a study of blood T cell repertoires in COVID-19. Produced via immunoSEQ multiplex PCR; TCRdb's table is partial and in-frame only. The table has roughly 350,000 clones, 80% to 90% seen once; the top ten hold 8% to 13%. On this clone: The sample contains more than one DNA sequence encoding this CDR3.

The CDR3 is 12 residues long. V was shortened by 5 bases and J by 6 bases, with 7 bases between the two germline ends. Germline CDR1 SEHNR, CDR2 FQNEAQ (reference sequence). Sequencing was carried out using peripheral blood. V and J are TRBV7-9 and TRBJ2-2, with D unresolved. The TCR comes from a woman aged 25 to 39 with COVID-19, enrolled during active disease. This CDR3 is CASSPEAGELFF. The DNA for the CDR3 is TGTGCCAGCAGCCCTGAGGCCGGGGAGCTGTTTTTT. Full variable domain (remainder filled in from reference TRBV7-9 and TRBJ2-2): DTGVSQNPRHKITKRGQNVTFRCDPISEHNRLYWYRQTLGQGPEFLTYFQNEAQLEKSRLLSDRFSAERPKGSFSTLEIQRTEQGDSAMYLCASSPEAGELFFGEGSRLTVL.